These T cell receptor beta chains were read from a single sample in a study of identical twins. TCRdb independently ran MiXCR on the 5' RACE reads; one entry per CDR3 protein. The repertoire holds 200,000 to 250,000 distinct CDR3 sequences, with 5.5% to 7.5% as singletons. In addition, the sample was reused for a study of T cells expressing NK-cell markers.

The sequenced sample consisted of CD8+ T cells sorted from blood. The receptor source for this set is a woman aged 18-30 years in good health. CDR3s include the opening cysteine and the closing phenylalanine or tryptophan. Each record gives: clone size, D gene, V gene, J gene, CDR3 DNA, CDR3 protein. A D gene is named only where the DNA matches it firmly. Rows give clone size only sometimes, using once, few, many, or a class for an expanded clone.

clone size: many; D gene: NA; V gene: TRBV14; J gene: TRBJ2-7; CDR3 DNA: TGTGCCAGCAGCCCCCAGGGGGGCGAGCAGTACTTC; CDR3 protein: CASSPQGGEQYF
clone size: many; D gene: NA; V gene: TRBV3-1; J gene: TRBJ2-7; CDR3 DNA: TGTGCCAGCAGCCAGGCAGGGCCCGAGCAGTACTTC; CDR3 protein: CASSQAGPEQYF
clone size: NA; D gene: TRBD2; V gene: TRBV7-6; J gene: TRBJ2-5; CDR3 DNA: TGTGCCAGCAGCCCCGGACTAGCGGGACAAGAGACCCAGTACTTC; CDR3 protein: CASSPGLAGQETQYF
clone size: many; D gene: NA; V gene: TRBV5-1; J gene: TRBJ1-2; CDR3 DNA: TGCGCCAGCAGCGACAATAACTATGGCTACACCTTC; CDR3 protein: CASSDNNYGYTF
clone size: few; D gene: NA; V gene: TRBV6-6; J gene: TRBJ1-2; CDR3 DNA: TGTGCCAGCAGTTCCTTCGATCCCGATGGCTACACCTTC; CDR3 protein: CASSSFDPDGYTF
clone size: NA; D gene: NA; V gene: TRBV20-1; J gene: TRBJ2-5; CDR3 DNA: TGCAGTGCCCGATCCAGGGTCCGGGAGACCCAGTACTTC; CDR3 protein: CSARSRVRETQYF
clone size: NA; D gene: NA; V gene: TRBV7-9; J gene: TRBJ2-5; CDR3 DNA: TGTGCCAGTACCCGGGACAACAAAGAGACCCAGTACTTC; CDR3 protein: CASTRDNKETQYF
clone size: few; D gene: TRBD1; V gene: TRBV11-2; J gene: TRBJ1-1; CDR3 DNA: TGTGCCAGCAGCCTCGCCGGACAGGGGATTGAAGCTTTCTTT; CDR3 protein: CASSLAGQGIEAFF
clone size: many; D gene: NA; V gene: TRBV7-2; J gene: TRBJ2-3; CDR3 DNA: TGTGCCAGCATCACTGCAGGGCCTCCCGGAGGGGATACGCAGTATTTT; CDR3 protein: CASITAGPPGGDTQYF
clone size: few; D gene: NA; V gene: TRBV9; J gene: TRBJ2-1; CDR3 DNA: TGTGCCAGCAGCGCAATGAACTCACCCGGTTATTACAATGAGCAGTTCTTC; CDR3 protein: CASSAMNSPGYYNEQFF
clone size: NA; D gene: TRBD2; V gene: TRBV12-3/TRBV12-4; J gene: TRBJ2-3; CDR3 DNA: TGTGCCAGCAGTTCCCTATCTAGCGGGGAGAGGACCACAGATACGCAGTATTTT; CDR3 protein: CASSSLSSGERTTDTQYF
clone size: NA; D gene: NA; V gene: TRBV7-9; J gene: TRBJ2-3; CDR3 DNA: TGTGCCAGCAGCTTACGACGTTCAAGTGATACGCAGTATTTT; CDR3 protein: CASSLRRSSDTQYF
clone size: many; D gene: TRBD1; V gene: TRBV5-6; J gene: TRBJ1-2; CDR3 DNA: TGTGCCAGCAGCTTGTGGACAGGGTCCGACGGCTACACCTTC; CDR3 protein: CASSLWTGSDGYTF
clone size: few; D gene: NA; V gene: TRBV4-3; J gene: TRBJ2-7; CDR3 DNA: TGCGCCAGCAGCGTGGCGCATGGGATTTACTCCTACGAGCAGTACTTC; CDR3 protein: CASSVAHGIYSYEQYF
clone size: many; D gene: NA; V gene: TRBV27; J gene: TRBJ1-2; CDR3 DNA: TGTGCCAGCAGTTCTGGACCCTATGGCTACACCTTC; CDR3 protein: CASSSGPYGYTF
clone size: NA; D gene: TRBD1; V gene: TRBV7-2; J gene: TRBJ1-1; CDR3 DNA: TGTGCCAGCAGCATTACTACAGGGGCTGAAGCTTTCTTT; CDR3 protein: CASSITTGAEAFF
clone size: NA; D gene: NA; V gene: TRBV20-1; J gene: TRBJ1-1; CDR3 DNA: TGCAGTGTCAGAAGGGGAACTGAAGCTTTCTTT; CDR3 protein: CSVRRGTEAFF
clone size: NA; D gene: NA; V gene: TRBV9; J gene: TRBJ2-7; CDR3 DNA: TGTGCCAGCAGCGGCGGACAATCGAGCTCCTACGAGCAGTACTTC; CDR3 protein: CASSGGQSSSYEQYF
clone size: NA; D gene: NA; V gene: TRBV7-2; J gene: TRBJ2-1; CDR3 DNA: TGTGCCAGCAGCCCCCCTCCCCCGCACTCCTACAATGTGCAGTTCTTC; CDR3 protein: CASSPPPPHSYNVQFF
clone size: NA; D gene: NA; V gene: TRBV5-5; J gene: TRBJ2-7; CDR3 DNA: TGTGCCAGCAGCTGGGCTCGCCACGAGCAGTACTTC; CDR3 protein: CASSWARHEQYF
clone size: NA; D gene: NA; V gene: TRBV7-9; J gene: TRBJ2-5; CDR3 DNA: TGTGCCAGCAGCCCGACCGGGAGTGGACAAGAGACCCAGTACTTC; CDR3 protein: CASSPTGSGQETQYF
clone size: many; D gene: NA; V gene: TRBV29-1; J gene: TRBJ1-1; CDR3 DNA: TGCAGCGTTAGCCGAGACGCGGCTGAAGCTTTCTTT; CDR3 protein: CSVSRDAAEAFF
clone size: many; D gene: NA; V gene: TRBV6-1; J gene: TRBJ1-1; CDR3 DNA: TGTGCCAGCACCGACCAGGGGAAGGACACTGAAGCTTTCTTT; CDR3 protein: CASTDQGKDTEAFF
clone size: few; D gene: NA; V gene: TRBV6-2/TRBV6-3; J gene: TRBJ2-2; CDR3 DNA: TGTGCCAGCAAACTAAGTCTAGCACCCGCGAACACCGGGGAGCTGTTTTTT; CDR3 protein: CASKLSLAPANTGELFF
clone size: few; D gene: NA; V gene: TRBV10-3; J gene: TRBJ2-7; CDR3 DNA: TGTGCCATCACTCATGGGGGACCGAACTACTACGAGCAGTACTTC; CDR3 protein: CAITHGGPNYYEQYF
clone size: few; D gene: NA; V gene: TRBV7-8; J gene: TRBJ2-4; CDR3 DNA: TGTGCCAGCAGCTTTTGGAGGACCCCGGCGCGTGACAAAAACATTCAGTACTTC; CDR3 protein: CASSFWRTPARDKNIQYF
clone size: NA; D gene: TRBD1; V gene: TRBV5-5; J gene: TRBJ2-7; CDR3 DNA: TGTGCCAGCAGCTTGGAAGGGACAGCTTACGAGCAGTACTTC; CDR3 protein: CASSLEGTAYEQYF
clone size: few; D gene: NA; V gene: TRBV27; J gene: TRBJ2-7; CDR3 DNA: TGTGCCAGCAGTTCTGGGGGGAAGCTGGCCGAGCAGTACTTC; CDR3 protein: CASSSGGKLAEQYF
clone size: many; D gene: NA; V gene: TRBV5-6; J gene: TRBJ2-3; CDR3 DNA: TGTGCCAGCAGTTTAGGGAGAGATACGCAGTATTTT; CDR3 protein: CASSLGRDTQYF
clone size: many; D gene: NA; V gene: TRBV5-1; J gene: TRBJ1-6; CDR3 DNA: TGCGCCAGCAGCTTGGTGGGCAGGGGTGAGTCACCCCTCCACTTT; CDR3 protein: CASSLVGRGESPLHF
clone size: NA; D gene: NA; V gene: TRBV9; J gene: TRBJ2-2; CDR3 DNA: TGTGCCAGCAGCCCCCTCGGGGGGGAGCTGTTTTTT; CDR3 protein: CASSPLGGELFF
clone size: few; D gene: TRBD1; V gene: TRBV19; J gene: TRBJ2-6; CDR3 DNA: TGTGCCAGTAAAGAAGCAGGGGGCATATCTGGGGCCAACGTCCTGACTTTC; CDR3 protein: CASKEAGGISGANVLTF
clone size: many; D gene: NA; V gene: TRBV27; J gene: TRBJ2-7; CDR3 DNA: TGTGCCAGCTGGGCGAGCTCCTACGAGCAGTACTTC; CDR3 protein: CASWASSYEQYF
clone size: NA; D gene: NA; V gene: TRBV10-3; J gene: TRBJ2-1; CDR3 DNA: TGTGCCATCAGTGTCGGAGGGGGCTCCTACAATGAGCAGTTCTTC; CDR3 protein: CAISVGGGSYNEQFF
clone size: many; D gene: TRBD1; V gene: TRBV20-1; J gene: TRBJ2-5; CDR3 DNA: TGCAGTGCAAGACCCCCCATGGCAGGGGGCCAAGAGACCCAGTACTTC; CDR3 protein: CSARPPMAGGQETQYF
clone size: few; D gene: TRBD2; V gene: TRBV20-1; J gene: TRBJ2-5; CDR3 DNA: TGCAGTGCCGCGCCCCCTAGCGGCCTACAAGAGACCCAGTACTTC; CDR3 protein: CSAAPPSGLQETQYF
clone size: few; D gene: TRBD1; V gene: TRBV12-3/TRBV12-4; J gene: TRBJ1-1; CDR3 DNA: TGTGCCAGCAGTCTACTGACAGGGAGAAACACTGAAGCTTTCTTT; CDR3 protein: CASSLLTGRNTEAFF
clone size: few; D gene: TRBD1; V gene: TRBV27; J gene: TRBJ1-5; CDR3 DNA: TGTGCCAGCCGGACAGGGGGATTGAGCAATCAGCCCCAGCATTTT; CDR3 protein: CASRTGGLSNQPQHF
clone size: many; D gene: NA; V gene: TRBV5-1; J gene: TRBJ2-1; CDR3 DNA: TGCGCCAGCAGCTTGTGGCAGGGGACCTACAATGAGCAGTTCTTC; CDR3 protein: CASSLWQGTYNEQFF
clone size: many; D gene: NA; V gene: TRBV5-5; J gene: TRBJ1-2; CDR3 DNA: TGTGCCAGCAGCTTGGGGGACTTTATCAGCTATGGCTACACCTTC; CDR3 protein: CASSLGDFISYGYTF
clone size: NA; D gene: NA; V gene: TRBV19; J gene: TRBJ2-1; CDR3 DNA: TGTGCCAGTAGTTCGCTACTAGTCCATCCTGAGCAGTTCTTC; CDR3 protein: CASSSLLVHPEQFF